This T cell receptor (beta chain) emerged from a study of blood T cell repertoires in COVID-19 (TCRdb year 2020). Concerning the study at large: Samples from collaborators originated in the United States, Italy and Spain and spanned both the acute and convalescent phases of COVID-19. The prospective study material was composed of cDNA or gDNA derived from T cells, B-cell-depleted T cells, or PBMCs. The dataset comprised deeply sampled blood TCRbeta repertoires from subjects exposed to, actively infected with, or recovered from COVID-19. The repertoires were released in a freely available public database meant as a resource for research on the immune response to SARS-CoV-2. The samples were drawn from two sources: the first 160 participants of the ongoing ImmuneRACE study, and 1,200 or so subjects contributed by 6 global collaborators. Nearly every sample came with metadata listing a de-identified subject ID, COVID-19 status, age in years and sex. HLA class I and class II types, where available, came from metadata supplied by the sample provider rather than from assay-based typing. The full study reports these points: The amount of clinical and demographic metadata varied by source and participant and was provided uncurated.

The immunoSEQ Assay, a bias-controlled multiplex PCR, was used to amplify TCRbeta CDR3 regions from genomic DNA. From the authors' description of their analysis: Within the assay, amplification of reference gene primers was used to estimate how many nucleated cells each sample contained. Sequence reads were collapsed and filtered to measure the absolute abundance of every unique TCRbeta CDR3 rearrangement. For each sample, productive Simpson clonality was calculated as the square root of Simpson's diversity index across productive rearrangements. Drawn from immuneACCESS, this table holds only the in-frame rearrangements with V and J called that TCRdb kept. Clones are partly lost; checked studies trace under half to an unresolved V gene and leave the rest unexplained. V and J calls and clone size are as listed in that table; D and trimming were resolved from the DNA. The sample table shows around 190,000 clones, and roughly four fifths are seen once. The ten biggest clones cover under 10% of the sample.

One collaborating source in Seattle enrolled patients during active infection and followed them longitudinally through the course of disease. Whole blood was collected in K2EDTA tubes by collaborating institutions according to the institutions' own protocols. For TCRbeta analysis, collaborator samples were shipped as frozen whole blood, as isolated PBMCs, or as DNA extracted from either sample type. Counted from cysteine to phenylalanine, this CDR3 has 14 amino acids. Here the CDR3 DNA is all that survives: 42 bases in frame from base 1. The V and J ends are trimmed by 7 bases and 10 bases, leaving 20 bases between them. CDR1 and CDR2, looked up from the germline V gene, are MGHDK and SYGVNS. About this clone: The antigen it recognizes is unknown. Nothing much larger sits one base from this clone, and base qualities are not available.

The chain is made from TRBV25-1 and TRBJ2-1; the D gene is possibly TRBD1, with 6 bases matching. Sequencing input: peripheral blood. This receptor was identified in a woman aged 65 to 85 with COVID-19, enrolled during active disease. At the DNA level, the sequence is TGTGCCAGCACCACGACAGGTAGGGAGAGCGAGCAGTTCTTC. It translates as CASTTTGRESEQFF.